Shown below are 17 T cell receptor beta chains from a single sample sequenced in a study of blood T cell repertoires in COVID-19. Profiled with immunoSEQ multiplex PCR; TCRdb holds only in-frame clones, not every one. Altogether about 360,000 clones are present, 75% to 90% being singletons, with the ten largest covering around 7.4%. The sequencing input was peripheral blood. The receptors originated from a woman between 55 and 75 years old with COVID-19, enrolled during active disease.

This clone has just one count. V and J are TRBV20-1 and TRBJ1-1; D unresolved. Trimming removed 4 bases from V and 4 bases from J, with 10 bases in between. The CDR3 is made up of 12 amino acids. The germline CDR1 and CDR2 sequences are DFQATT and SNEGSKA (reference sequence). CDR3 sequence: CSATEGGTEAFF. The CDR3 DNA sequence: TGCAGTGCTACTGAGGGAGGCACTGAAGCTTTCTTT.

The V and J genes are TRBV7-8 and TRBJ1-6, with 9 bases fitting TRBD1. The CDR3 extends over 13 amino acids. Trimming took 6 bases from V and 10 from J; bases not matched to a gene: 4. Per the germline V gene, CDR1 is SGHVS and CDR2 is FQNEAQ. The CDR3 sequence: CASRQGAGSPLHF. The CDR3, as DNA: TGTGCCAGCAGACAGGGGGCAGGATCACCCCTCCACTTT.

The V call is TRBV1, the J call TRBJ2-7; the D call TRBD2 from the table was never checked on the DNA. TRBV1 is a pseudogene locus. This CDR3 region has 15 residues. The CDR3 nucleotides are TGCACCAGCAGCCCTCGGTCTAGCGGGGGGTATGTGCAGTACTTC. Translating gives CTSSPRSSGGYVQYF.

V usage is TRBV21-1 and J usage is TRBJ1-5. TRBV21-1 has pseudogene status. The CDR3 has 17 amino acids. The CDR3 sequence: CASSKERVGGEEQPQHF. The CDR3 region has the DNA TGTGCCAGCAGCAAAGAGCGAGTTGGGGGGGAGGAACAGCCCCAGCATTTT.

Remarks on this clone: This specimen includes other DNA sequences encoding the same CDR3. The rearrangement uses TRBV5-1 and TRBJ2-6; D unresolved. The V gene lost 3 bases and the J gene lost 1 base, with 5 bases spanning the gap. The V gene's germline CDR1 is SGHRS and CDR2 YFSETQ. This CDR3 is 14 amino acids long. CDR3 nucleotides: TGCGCCAGCAGCTCCGTATCTGGGGCCAACGTCCTGACTTTC. This sequence encodes CASSSVSGANVLTF.

The rearrangement joins TRBV11-2 to TRBJ1-2; no firm D call. Germline values: CDR1 SGHAT, CDR2 FQNNGV. There are 14 residues in the CDR3. V was trimmed by 1 base and J by 4 bases, leaving 10 bases between them. The CDR3 loop reads CASSLVSGFYGYTF. DNA of the CDR3: TGTGCCAGCAGCTTAGTCTCGGGGTTCTATGGCTACACCTTC.

J is TRBJ1-2 and V is TRBV6-5, with D possibly matching TRBD1 (6 bases). Trimming pared 5 bases from V and 5 bases from J, leaving 18 bases between. Germline CDR1 and CDR2: MNHEY and SVGAGI. The CDR3 covers 15 residues. This CDR3 reads CASSKTGPREYGYTF. In nucleotides, the CDR3 is TGTGCCAGCAGTAAGACAGGCCCACGCGAATATGGCTACACCTTC.

The chain joins TRBV19 to TRBJ1-2; no clear D. The germline V gene encodes CDR1 LNHDA and CDR2 SQIVND (reference sequence). Trimming took 5 bases from V and 1 from J, leaving 14 bases between them. The CDR3 sequence is 15 residues long. The CDR3 region is CASSVSFQVNYGYTF. The CDR3 nucleotides are TGTGCCAGTAGTGTGAGTTTTCAGGTTAACTATGGCTACACCTTC.

In its sample, this clone was seen a few times. This chain joins TRBV4-1 and TRBJ1-2, with unresolved D. This CDR3 spans 15 amino acids. Deletions cut 1 base from V and 0 bases from J, with 9 bases between. Germline CDR1 is MGHRA and CDR2 is YSYEKL. The CDR3 region has the DNA TGCGCCAGCAGCCAAGTTTCTGGAGCTAACTATGGCTACACCTTC. Encoded protein: CASSQVSGANYGYTF.

This clone was recorded a few times. The chain carries TRBV6-5 and TRBJ1-2; D perhaps matches TRBD1 (5 bases). CDR3 length equals 15 residues. Germline CDR1 reads MNHEY; CDR2 reads SVGAGI. Trimming shortened V by 5 bases and J by 3 bases, and 16 bases separated the two germline ends. The CDR3 DNA reads as TGTGCCAGCAGTCCTTCGGGGGGTTCAGACTATGGCTACACCTTC. Amino acids: CASSPSGGSDYGYTF.

The chain is built from TRBV7-3 and TRBJ1-6; TRBD1 might be the D (6 bases). The germline CDR1 and CDR2 sequences are SGHTA and FQGTGA. The V end lost 0 bases, the J end lost 9 bases, and 12 bases lay between the germline ends. This CDR3 contains 15 residues. The CDR3 sequence: CASSLTGRGISPLHF. CDR3 nucleotide sequence: TGTGCCAGCAGCTTAACGGGCAGGGGTATTTCACCCCTCCACTTT.

The chain uses TRBV6-5 and TRBJ2-1; 12 bases agree with TRBD2. Per germline, CDR1 MNHEY and CDR2 SVGAGI. V lost 6 bases to trimming and J lost 5 bases; unmatched junction nucleotides: 5. The CDR3 length is 15 residues. The CDR3 DNA is TGTGCCAGCAGGAGACTAGCGGGGGCTAACAATGAGCAGTTCTTC. Encoded protein: CASRRLAGANNEQFF.

This rearrangement joins TRBV10-3 to TRBJ1-1; TRBD1 matches at 8 bases. Germline assignment: CDR1 ENHRY and CDR2 SYGVKD. The J segment lost 0 bases and the V segment lost 6 bases, leaving 3 bases of the junction unmatched. This CDR3 comprises 14 residues. CDR3 sequence reads: CAIRLGQVNTEAFF. Here the CDR3 DNA reads TGTGCCATCAGACTGGGACAGGTGAACACTGAAGCTTTCTTT.

This chain connects TRBV5-1 to TRBJ1-2; TRBD1 agrees at 11 bases. Germline-derived CDR1 and CDR2 are SGHRS and YFSETQ. J was trimmed by 11 bases and V by 0 bases; bases with no gene match: 15. The CDR3 totals 17 residues. CDR3 loop: CASSLDLNTGTGGGYTF. For the CDR3, the DNA is TGCGCCAGCAGCTTGGACCTGAATACCGGGACAGGGGGAGGATACACCTTC.

The V gene is TRBV6-4, the J gene TRBJ2-1; 11 bases line up with TRBD2. Germline V gene sequence: CDR1 MRHNA, CDR2 SNTAGT. Unmatched junction bases numbered 7, after V lost 6 bases and J lost 6 bases. The CDR3 loop spans 15 amino acids. CDR3 DNA: TGTGCCAGCAGCGTTAGCGGGGGGGCCGGCAATGAGCAGTTCTTC. Translating it yields CASSVSGGAGNEQFF.

The count of this clone is one. J is TRBJ1-1 and V is TRBV3-1 (or the pseudogene TRBV3-2); tentatively, D is TRBD1 (5 bases). V gave up 2 bases and J gave up 1 base, with 23 bases separating them. The CDR3 spans 19 residues. Germline lookup yields CDR1 LGHDT and CDR2 YNNKEL (reference sequence). CDR3 loop: CASSQRFFGFGHRNTEAFF. The DNA for the CDR3 is TGTGCCAGCAGCCAAAGGTTTTTCGGGTTCGGACATCGGAACACTGAAGCTTTCTTT.

The rearrangement uses TRBV7-6 and TRBJ2-3, with 9 positions matching TRBD1. The CDR3 covers 17 residues. V trimming: 3 bases; J trimming: 3 bases; junction bases outside the gene matches: 10. CDR1 and CDR2 from the germline V gene are SGHVS and FNYEAQ. Here the CDR3 reads CASSLDPGQGRTDTQYF. The CDR3 DNA is TGTGCCAGCAGCTTGGATCCGGGACAGGGTAGAACAGATACGCAGTATTTT.